This T cell receptor beta chain was retrieved from a study of blood T cells in healthy people across ages. Whole-study results and caveats: Diversity of TCR beta per million T cells declined in a roughly linear way with age. Unsorted PBMCs ruled out conclusive naive versus antigen-experienced comparison. CMV status of donors was unknown, possibly confounding expanded clonotype changes.

The use of a sample-barcoded 5' primer and a J-beta primer mix characterized a second PCR of 7 to 11 cycles. Each cDNA molecule received a tag from a template-switch adaptor that had 12 random nucleotides. Via MiXCR, TCRdb re-called the 5' RACE reads, giving one row per CDR3 protein. The top ten clones hold 20% to 25% of a sample with 1,800,000 or so distinct CDR3 sequences, about two fifths of them seen once. Remarks on this clonotype: What it recognizes is unknown.

Germline-derived CDR1 and CDR2 are SGHTA and FQGNSA. The V end was cut by 2 bases, the J end by 4 bases, with 15 bases between. The CDR3 loop spans 15 amino acids. This chain joins TRBV7-2 and TRBJ2-7; D may be TRBD2 (6 bases). This sequence originates from a human donor in good health. The specimen sequenced was blood. The CDR3, as DNA: TGTGCCAGCAGCTTAACCCGGGGCGGGATTTACGAGCAGTACTTC. It specifies CASSLTRGGIYEQYF.